A selection of T cell receptor beta chains follows, all from one sample in a study of T cell repertoires in cytomegalovirus infection. TCRdb re-called the reads with MiXCR, one entry per CDR3 protein. Among around 450,000 distinct CDR3 sequences listed, approximately 11% were seen once. Sequenced input: PBMCs. These receptor sequences come from a human donor in good health (CMV status not recorded). Some clones in this sample may be carry-over from other donors' samples. The CDR3 runs from the conserved cysteine through the conserved F or W. The D gene is left open where the match is weak. Some rows mark clone size as missing; the rest say once, few, many or name a class of expanded clone.

d_call	v_call	j_call	clone_size	cdr3_aa	cdr3_nt
-	TRBV28	TRBJ1-5	many	CASNDNSYNQPQHF	TGTGCCAGCAATGACAACTCTTACAATCAGCCCCAGCATTTT
-	TRBV4-1	TRBJ2-6	-	CASSQHPRLSGANVLTF	TGCGCCAGCAGCCAACACCCCCGCCTCTCTGGGGCCAACGTCCTGACTTTC
TRBD1	TRBV19	TRBJ1-5	many	CASSVDRDRHQPQHF	TGTGCCAGTAGTGTGGACAGGGACCGGCATCAGCCCCAGCATTTT
-	TRBV2	TRBJ2-7	-	CASSEHDLNYEQYF	TGTGCCAGCAGTGAACACGACTTAAACTACGAGCAGTACTTC
-	TRBV3-1	TRBJ2-2	few	CASSRPGGELFF	TGTGCCAGCAGCCGGCCGGGCGGGGAGCTGTTTTTT
-	TRBV5-6	TRBJ1-2	-	CASLEAGARSGYTF	TGTGCCAGCCTTGAAGCGGGGGCGAGGTCTGGCTACACCTTC
-	TRBV5-1	TRBJ2-3	-	CASRSGAGDTQYF	TGCGCCAGCAGGTCAGGGGCGGGGGATACGCAGTATTTT
TRBD1	TRBV12-3/TRBV12-4	TRBJ1-3	many	CASSLRVPDRGFGNTIYF	TGTGCCAGCAGTTTAAGGGTCCCGGACAGGGGCTTTGGAAACACCATATATTTT
TRBD1	TRBV20-1	TRBJ2-2	many	CSALGGYTGELFF	TGCAGTGCTTTAGGGGGCTACACCGGGGAGCTGTTTTTT
-	TRBV20-1	TRBJ1-2	many	CSAREGGLHGYTF	TGCAGTGCTAGAGAGGGGGGGTTGCATGGCTACACCTTC
TRBD2	TRBV9	TRBJ2-3	many	CASRPPLAGVHTQYF	TGTGCCAGCAGACCACCACTAGCGGGAGTTCATACGCAGTATTTT
-	TRBV20-1	TRBJ1-1	-	CSARDPGRGNTEAFF	TGCAGTGCTAGAGATCCTGGGAGGGGCAACACTGAAGCTTTCTTT
TRBD1	TRBV5-5	TRBJ1-2	few	CASSRGTDLYGYTF	TGTGCCAGCAGCAGAGGGACAGACCTCTATGGCTACACCTTC
TRBD1	TRBV12-3/TRBV12-4	TRBJ2-2	many	CASSFGDSSNTGELFF	TGTGCCAGCAGTTTTGGGGACAGTTCGAACACCGGGGAGCTGTTTTTT
-	TRBV28	TRBJ2-3	many	CASSQGGSLNTQYF	TGTGCCAGCAGCCAAGGCGGCTCCCTCAATACGCAGTATTTT
-	TRBV6-1	TRBJ2-1	many	CASSEERNEQFF	TGTGCCAGCAGTGAAGAGAGGAATGAGCAGTTCTTC
-	TRBV5-1	TRBJ1-5	many	CASRFQQGSEPQHF	TGCGCCAGCAGATTTCAACAGGGTAGCGAGCCCCAGCATTTT
-	TRBV6-5	TRBJ1-1	many	CASSPPGLHTEAFF	TGTGCCAGCAGTCCCCCCGGGCTGCACACTGAAGCTTTCTTT
-	TRBV28	TRBJ1-1	many	CASSSRSMNTEAFF	TGTGCCAGCAGTTCCCGCTCCATGAACACTGAAGCTTTCTTT
-	TRBV19	TRBJ1-1	many	CASLSSGQGLGTEAFF	TGTGCCAGTCTCTCGAGCGGCCAGGGACTGGGTACTGAAGCTTTCTTT
TRBD2	TRBV7-3	TRBJ2-2	many	CASSPLGLAGANTGELFF	TGTGCCAGCAGCCCGCTCGGACTAGCGGGGGCGAACACCGGGGAGCTGTTTTTT
-	TRBV6-1	TRBJ1-5	-	CASSEPGEIGNQPQHF	TGTGCCAGCAGTGAGCCCGGGGAAATCGGCAATCAGCCCCAGCATTTT
-	TRBV2	TRBJ2-3	few	CASSAGQIADTQYF	TGTGCCAGCAGCGCGGGACAGATAGCAGATACGCAGTATTTT
-	TRBV6-6	TRBJ1-1	many	CASSYEGAEAFF	TGTGCCAGCAGTTACGAGGGCGCTGAAGCTTTCTTT
-	TRBV6-2/TRBV6-3	TRBJ2-1	-	CASSYQESRSYNEQFF	TGTGCCAGCAGTTATCAAGAGTCCCGCTCCTACAATGAGCAGTTCTTC
-	TRBV7-2	TRBJ2-3	many	CASSLVGQSTDTQYF	TGTGCCAGCAGCTTAGTAGGCCAGAGCACAGATACGCAGTATTTT
TRBD1	TRBV12-3/TRBV12-4	TRBJ1-1	many	CASSYTGGTEAFF	TGTGCCAGCAGCTACACAGGGGGCACTGAAGCTTTCTTT
-	TRBV15	TRBJ1-2	few	CATSRDQGSYTF	TGTGCCACCAGCAGAGATCAAGGGAGCTACACCTTC
TRBD1	TRBV28	TRBJ1-5	-	CASRGGQGGNQPQHF	TGTGCCAGCAGGGGCGGACAGGGCGGCAATCAGCCCCAGCATTTT
-	TRBV5-6	TRBJ2-2	few	CASSLWVNTGELFF	TGTGCCAGCAGCTTGTGGGTGAACACCGGGGAGCTGTTTTTT
-	TRBV5-1	TRBJ1-1	once	CASSVWGDTEAFF	TGCGCCAGCAGTGTTTGGGGGGACACTGAAGCTTTCTTT
TRBD1	TRBV7-9	TRBJ1-5	many	CATGQGADQPQHF	TGTGCCACCGGACAGGGGGCAGACCAGCCCCAGCATTTT
-	TRBV18	TRBJ1-2	-	CASSPQDSGYTF	TGTGCCAGCTCACCTCAAGATTCTGGCTACACCTTC
TRBD1	TRBV10-3	TRBJ2-7	many	CATQGAYEQYF	TGTGCCACTCAGGGGGCATACGAGCAGTACTTC
TRBD1	TRBV6-2/TRBV6-3	TRBJ2-7	many	CASSRQGHRNYEQYF	TGTGCCAGCAGCCGACAGGGGCACCGAAACTACGAGCAGTACTTC
TRBD1	TRBV9	TRBJ1-1	once	CASSPLQGITEAFF	TGTGCCAGCAGCCCTTTACAGGGGATCACTGAAGCTTTCTTT
-	TRBV5-8	TRBJ1-4	many	CASSEYSNEKLFF	TGTGCCAGCAGCGAATACTCTAATGAAAAACTGTTTTTT
-	TRBV12-3/TRBV12-4	TRBJ2-3	many	CASSFRGLPDTQYF	TGTGCCAGCAGTTTTCGGGGGTTACCAGATACGCAGTATTTT
TRBD2	TRBV11-2	TRBJ2-7	many	CASSQTSGGSYEQYF	TGTGCCAGCAGCCAAACTAGCGGGGGTTCCTACGAGCAGTACTTC
TRBD1	TRBV11-1	TRBJ2-7	few	CASSYRQGLSYEQYF	TGTGCCAGCAGCTACCGACAGGGATTATCCTACGAGCAGTACTTC
-	TRBV7-9	TRBJ2-2	many	CASSDLFAGPPNTGELFF	TGTGCCAGCAGCGACCTCTTTGCGGGGCCCCCCAACACCGGGGAGCTGTTTTTT
-	TRBV19	TRBJ1-5	few	CASSAGQPQHF	TGTGCCAGTAGCGCCGGACAGCCCCAGCATTTT
-	TRBV19	TRBJ2-1	many	CASELYNEQFF	TGTGCCAGCGAACTCTACAATGAGCAGTTCTTC
-	TRBV20-1	TRBJ1-2	-	CSARGTVGYTF	TGCAGTGCTAGGGGGACCGTCGGCTACACCTTC
-	TRBV20-1	TRBJ2-7	few	CSARVPAGGPPEQYF	TGCAGTGCTAGAGTCCCTGCCGGAGGGCCTCCCGAGCAGTACTTC
-	TRBV5-1	TRBJ2-1	-	CASSLDPRGDNEQFF	TGCGCCAGCAGCTTGGACCCCCGAGGGGACAATGAGCAGTTCTTC
TRBD1	TRBV2	TRBJ2-7	few	CASSPSGTGGWDEQYF	TGTGCCAGCAGCCCTTCCGGGACAGGGGGATGGGACGAGCAGTACTTC
-	TRBV12-3/TRBV12-4	TRBJ1-1	many	CATSPIASEAFF	TGTGCCACCAGCCCGATTGCCTCTGAAGCTTTCTTT
TRBD2	TRBV7-2	TRBJ2-1	-	CASRGTGGPENEQFF	TGTGCCAGCAGGGGGACGGGAGGGCCCGAGAATGAGCAGTTCTTC
-	TRBV12-3/TRBV12-4	TRBJ1-5	few	CASSREEQPQHF	TGTGCCAGCAGCAGGGAGGAACAGCCCCAGCATTTT
-	TRBV28	TRBJ2-1	few	CASSFGLPHGAYNEQFF	TGTGCCAGCAGTTTTGGACTTCCTCATGGGGCCTACAATGAGCAGTTCTTC
-	TRBV2	TRBJ2-3	-	CASSSRLRSTDTQYF	TGTGCCAGCAGTTCTAGGTTGAGGAGTACAGATACGCAGTATTTT
-	TRBV11-2	TRBJ2-5	many	CASSLDGRPGGETQYF	TGTGCCAGCAGCTTAGATGGGAGGCCAGGGGGAGAGACCCAGTACTTC
TRBD2	TRBV28	TRBJ2-3	many	CASSFSLLAVTDTQYF	TGTGCCAGCAGTTTTAGTCTCCTAGCGGTCACAGATACGCAGTATTTT